The present entry profiles one T cell receptor beta chain with its context. Its antigen is currently not known. Nothing much larger sits one base from this clone, and base qualities are not available. Between the V and J ends, shortened by 5 bases and 5 bases respectively, the junction contains 16 bases. Based on the germline V gene, the CDR1 and CDR2 sequences are SGHRS and YFSETQ. From the cysteine up to the phenylalanine, the CDR3 has a length of 14 residues. The entry retains the CDR3 DNA only, 42 bases that are in frame from base 1. The immunoSEQ Assay, a bias-controlled multiplex PCR, was used to amplify TCRbeta CDR3 regions from genomic DNA. From the authors' description of their analysis: Nucleated cell counts per sample were estimated from amplification of reference gene primers within the assay. To quantify the absolute abundance of each unique TCRbeta CDR3 rearrangement, sequence reads were collapsed and filtered. For each sample, productive Simpson clonality was calculated by taking the square root of Simpson's diversity index across productive rearrangements. This is the immuneACCESS table as TCRdb keeps it, with only in-frame sequences that have V and J called. A part of the clones is gone; compared with another copy, unresolved V genes explain less than half, and the rest is unexplained. V and J calls plus clone size are reproduced from that table; the DNA served to infer D and trimming. This sample is represented by approximately 160,000 clones; approximately 83% of them were singletons. The ten top clones hold roughly 9% of the sample.

Each collaborating institution followed its own protocols to collect whole blood in K2EDTA tubes. For TCRbeta analysis, collaborators shipped samples as frozen whole blood, isolated PBMCs, or DNA extracted from either of those sample types. These data originate in a study of blood T cell repertoires in COVID-19 (dated by TCRdb to 2018 to 2021). For context, the study as a whole: Collaborator samples came from the United States, Italy and Spain and covered acute and convalescent phases of COVID-19. The prospective study material was composed of cDNA or gDNA derived from T cells, B-cell-depleted T cells, or PBMCs. The dataset comprised deeply sampled blood TCRbeta repertoires from subjects exposed to, actively infected with, or recovered from COVID-19. A freely available public database, intended as a resource for researchers studying the immune response to SARS-CoV-2, is where the repertoires were released. The samples were drawn from two sources: the first 160 participants of the ongoing ImmuneRACE study, and about 1,300 subjects contributed by 6 global collaborators. The sample metadata nearly always contained a de-identified subject ID, COVID-19 status, age in years and sex. Where available, HLA class I and class II types were obtained from metadata supplied by the sample provider rather than from assay-based typing.

Findings and caveats that apply to the study as a whole: Clinical and demographic metadata were provided uncurated, with the amount varying by source and participant.

The V gene is TRBV5-1 and the J gene is TRBJ1-2, and TRBD1 may be the D gene, going by 6 matching bases. This clonotype was obtained from a woman older than 75 with active or convalescent COVID-19. What was sequenced was peripheral blood. In nucleotide form, the sequence is TGCGCCAGCAGTTGGTCCACAGGGTCTTATGGCTACACCTTC. Translation gives CASSWSTGSYGYTF. Here the CDR3 is joined to the reference TRBV5-1 and TRBJ1-2 genes, and the full variable domain is: KAGVTQTPRYLIKTRGQQVTLSCSPISGHRSVSWYQQTPGQGLQFLFEYFSETQRNKGNFPGRFSGRQFSNSRSEMNVSTLELGDSALYLCASSWSTGSYGYTFGSGTRLTVV.